Listed below are T cell receptor beta chains from one sample, sequenced in a study of blood T cell repertoires in COVID-19. Clones were read by immunoSEQ multiplex PCR, and TCRdb kept only the in-frame ones, dropping some. Of approximately 82,000 clones listed, about 81% are singletons. Sequencing input: peripheral blood. These receptors all stem from a human donor in a cohort sampled during active COVID-19. Both conserved end residues are part of each CDR3. D genes are given only for firm matches. Clone size is shown for a subset of rows, as once, few, many or a class of expanded clone.

D	length	V	J	size	CDR3	DNA
TRBD1	15	TRBV7-2	TRBJ1-6	-	CASSLRDRGNSPLHF	TGTGCCAGCAGCTTAAGGGACAGGGGAAATTCACCCCTCCACTTT
TRBD1	16	TRBV7-6	TRBJ2-7	-	CASSSGQGKRIYEQYF	TGTGCCAGCAGCTCAGGACAGGGGAAGAGAATCTACGAGCAGTACTTC
-	18	TRBV14	TRBJ1-1	-	CASSQDSFLAGLNTEAFF	TGTGCCAGCAGCCAAGATAGTTTCCTGGCAGGGTTGAACACTGAAGCTTTCTTT
TRBD1	15	TRBV27	TRBJ1-2	-	CASSPKGDRVRGYTF	TGTGCCAGCAGCCCTAAAGGGGACAGGGTCCGTGGCTACACCTTC
TRBD1	14	TRBV5-1	TRBJ1-5	-	CASSPTGGNQPQHF	TGCGCCAGCAGCCCTACAGGGGGCAATCAGCCCCAGCATTTT
-	16	TRBV7-2	TRBJ1-2	-	CASSLVANLRNYGYTF	TGTGCCAGCAGCTTAGTGGCCAACCTGAGGAACTATGGCTACACCTTC
TRBD2	16	TRBV15	TRBJ2-3	-	CATSRKTSGGANTQYF	TGTGCCACCAGCAGAAAAACTAGCGGGGGGGCGAATACGCAGTATTTT
TRBD1	15	TRBV29-1	TRBJ1-1	-	CSVVFWTGGDTEAFF	TGCAGCGTTGTGTTCTGGACAGGAGGTGACACTGAAGCTTTCTTT
TRBD1	18	TRBV28	TRBJ2-6	-	CASSLPQGARGGANVLTF	TGTGCCAGCAGTTTACCGCAGGGGGCCCGGGGCGGGGCCAACGTCCTGACTTTC
-	14	TRBV27	TRBJ1-2	-	CASSLSYPGYGYTF	TGTGCCAGCAGTTTAAGTTATCCGGGCTATGGCTACACCTTC
-	16	TRBV4-2	TRBJ2-2	-	CASSRDSGLNTGELFF	TGTGCCAGCAGCCGAGACTCCGGACTGAACACCGGGGAGCTGTTTTTT
TRBD1	13	TRBV6-1	TRBJ1-1	-	CASSDDRGVVAFF	TGTGCCAGCAGTGATGACAGGGGGGTGGTAGCTTTCTTT
TRBD1	12	TRBV14	TRBJ2-3	-	CASSSTGLSSYF	TGTGCCAGCAGCTCGACAGGGTTGTCATCGTATTTT
TRBD2	20	TRBV3-1/TRBV3-2	TRBJ2-3	-	CASSLQLAGGPNRVTDTQYF	TGTGCCAGCAGCCTCCAACTAGCGGGGGGGCCTAACCGGGTCACAGATACGCAGTATTTT
TRBD1	15	TRBV19	TRBJ1-2	-	CASSTGQGRYYGYTF	TGTGCCAGTAGTACCGGACAGGGGCGGTATTATGGCTACACCTTC
-	15	TRBV4-2	TRBJ1-1	once	CASSQEIRGTTEAFF	TGTGCCAGCAGCCAAGAAATCAGGGGTACCACTGAAGCTTTCTTT
TRBD1	15	TRBV15	TRBJ1-2	few	CATSRDIRTGDGYTF	TGTGCCACCAGCAGAGATATCAGGACAGGGGACGGCTACACCTTC
-	14	TRBV5-6	TRBJ2-7	-	CASSLAVGAGEQYF	TGTGCCAGCAGCTTGGCCGTGGGGGCCGGGGAGCAGTACTTC
-	14	TRBV4-2	TRBJ2-1	-	CASSQPDITNEQFF	TGTGCCAGCAGCCAACCGGACATAACGAATGAGCAGTTCTTC
-	12	TRBV2	TRBJ1-2	-	CASSGIVYGYTF	TGTGCCAGCAGCGGGATTGTCTATGGCTACACCTTC
-	13	TRBV9	TRBJ2-2	few	CASSVDIWGELFF	TGTGCCAGCAGCGTAGACATCTGGGGGGAGCTGTTTTTT
-	13	TRBV15	TRBJ2-3	-	CATSRVGPDTQYF	TGTGCCACCAGCAGAGTGGGCCCAGATACGCAGTATTTT
TRBD1	17	TRBV11-3	TRBJ2-1	few	CASSPGGTGMVGNEQFF	TGTGCCAGCAGCCCCGGGGGGACAGGGATGGTAGGCAATGAGCAGTTCTTC
-	11	TRBV11-2	TRBJ2-5	-	CASSYGGYQYF	TGTGCCAGCAGTTATGGGGGCTACCAGTACTTC
TRBD1	15	TRBV9	TRBJ1-4	-	CASSVEGQPNEKLFF	TGTGCCAGCAGCGTGGAGGGACAGCCTAATGAAAAACTGTTTTTT
TRBD1	15	TRBV28	TRBJ2-7	-	CASSATGTGNDEQYF	TGTGCCAGCAGTGCCACCGGGACAGGGAACGACGAGCAGTACTTC
TRBD2	16	TRBV10-3	TRBJ2-3	-	CAISGGGTSLTDTQYF	TGTGCCATCAGTGGGGGGGGGACTAGCCTTACAGATACGCAGTATTTT
TRBD1	14	TRBV7-2	TRBJ2-3	-	CASRRDRGIDTQYF	TGTGCCAGCAGACGGGACAGGGGGATCGATACGCAGTATTTT
-	16	TRBV4-1	TRBJ2-3	-	CASSQDAGTSTDTQYF	TGCGCCAGCAGCCAAGATGCAGGAACTAGCACAGATACGCAGTATTTT
-	16	TRBV19	TRBJ1-5	-	CASSISGIYSNQPQHF	TGTGCCAGTAGTATTTCTGGCATTTATAGCAATCAGCCCCAGCATTTT
TRBD2	16	TRBV5-8	TRBJ2-5	-	CASSSFGLAGRETQYF	TGTGCCAGCAGCTCGTTTGGACTAGCGGGGAGAGAGACCCAGTACTTC
TRBD1	14	TRBV29-1	TRBJ2-1	-	CSIRQGASYNEQFF	TGCAGCATACGACAGGGGGCTTCCTACAATGAGCAGTTCTTC
TRBD2	15	TRBV2	TRBJ2-3	-	CASSPAGGPTDTQYF	TGTGCCAGCAGTCCAGCGGGGGGACCAACAGATACGCAGTATTTT
-	13	TRBV6-5	TRBJ1-1	-	CASSLTENTEAFF	TGTGCCAGCAGTTTGACAGAGAACACTGAAGCTTTCTTT
TRBD1	15	TRBV27	TRBJ1-2	-	CASSLLGTGNRGYTF	TGTGCCAGCAGTTTATTAGGGACAGGGAATCGGGGCTACACCTTC
-	13	TRBV19	TRBJ1-2	-	CASNPQGHAGYTF	TGTGCCAGTAACCCTCAGGGGCATGCTGGCTACACCTTC
-	15	TRBV28	TRBJ2-4	-	CASSLGGGGKNIQYF	TGTGCCAGCAGTTTAGGAGGTGGTGGCAAAAACATTCAGTACTTC
-	12	TRBV2	TRBJ1-5	-	CASSEAWAAQHF	TGTGCCAGCAGTGAAGCCTGGGCAGCCCAGCATTTT
-	13	TRBV29-1	TRBJ2-3	-	CSGGQPLTDTQYF	TGCAGCGGAGGGCAGCCCCTCACAGATACGCAGTATTTT
-	16	TRBV30	TRBJ1-4	-	CAWSLMGLLTNEKLFF	TGTGCCTGGAGTCTGATGGGCCTCCTAACTAATGAAAAACTGTTTTTT
TRBD1	16	TRBV24-1	TRBJ2-1	-	CATSDPTGVGYNEQFF	TGTGCCACCAGTGACCCTACAGGGGTGGGCTACAATGAGCAGTTCTTC
TRBD1	14	TRBV7-6	TRBJ1-2	-	CASSILQGANGYTF	TGTGCCAGCAGTATCCTACAGGGGGCCAATGGCTACACCTTC
-	13	TRBV6-5	TRBJ1-5	few	CASSIRENQPQHF	TGTGCCAGCAGTATCCGGGAAAATCAGCCCCAGCATTTT
-	15	TRBV10-3	TRBJ1-2	few	CAIGTVPPAHYGYTF	TGTGCCATCGGGACTGTCCCTCCCGCGCACTATGGCTACACCTTC
-	19	TRBV11-2	TRBJ1-4	-	CASSFNSLGPRVFNEKLFF	TGTGCCAGCAGCTTTAATTCCCTCGGTCCTCGCGTGTTTAATGAAAAACTGTTTTTT
-	13	TRBV19	TRBJ1-5	-	CASSIDRDQPQHF	TGTGCCAGTAGTATAGATCGGGATCAGCCCCAGCATTTT
-	11	TRBV20-1	TRBJ2-2	-	CSALNTGELFF	TGCAGTGCCCTCAACACCGGGGAGCTGTTTTTT
TRBD1	15	TRBV28	TRBJ2-6	-	CASHRGHVGANVLTF	TGTGCCAGCCACAGGGGGCACGTAGGGGCCAACGTCCTGACTTTC
TRBD1	15	TRBV5-1	TRBJ1-1	-	CASSPTGPLNTEAFF	TGCGCCAGCAGCCCGACAGGGCCACTTAACACTGAAGCTTTCTTT
-	14	TRBV2	TRBJ1-6	few	CASTPRTDNSPLHF	TGTGCCAGCACCCCCAGGACAGACAATTCACCCCTCCACTTT